This T cell receptor (beta chain) is from a study of T-cell reconstitution after alpha-beta-depleted transplantation in children. The study, taken as a whole, reports: Alpha-beta T cells present about two months after transplant were reported to originate from several hundred expanded graft clones. Newly made T cells mostly supplied T-cell counts and diversity one year after transplant.

Note on this clonotype: Its antigen is unknown.

Library preparation (for TCRbeta) was performed with unique molecular identifiers. TCRdb re-called the PCR reads through MiXCR, storing one row per CDR3 protein. The data contain a few hundred thousand distinct CDR3 sequences, about 17% of them singletons. This CDR3 is built from 19 residues. V was cut by 2 bases and J by 1 base, with 18 bases left in between. CDR1 LNHNV and CDR2 YYDKDF come from the germline V gene (reference sequence). The receptor comes from a boy younger than two who had a stem cell transplant for Wiskott-Aldrich syndrome, so the T cells may come from the graft donor. The J gene is TRBJ2-6, the V gene TRBV15; D possibly matches TRBD1 or TRBD2 (6 bases each). The source was PBMCs, mostly from graft donor cells, collected 360 days after TCRalphabeta/CD19-depleted stem cell transplant. As DNA, the CDR3 is TGTGCCACCAGCAGACAGGGGAGGTTATTTGGATCTGGGGCCAACGTCCTGACTTTC. This codes for CATSRQGRLFGSGANVLTF.